This T cell receptor beta chain was sequenced for a study of blood T cell repertoires in COVID-19 (dated by TCRdb to about 2020). Study-wide context: Samples covering the acute and convalescent phases of COVID-19 were provided by collaborators in the United States, Italy and Spain. Samples came from the ongoing ImmuneRACE study (first 160 participants) plus 1,254 subjects from 6 global collaborators. The repertoires were released in a freely available public database meant as a resource for research on the immune response to SARS-CoV-2. Where available, HLA class I and class II types were obtained from metadata supplied by the sample provider rather than from assay-based typing. Subjects who had been exposed to COVID-19, were actively infected with it, or had recovered from it provided the deeply sampled blood TCRbeta repertoires that made up the dataset. The material from the prospective study consisted of cDNA or gDNA derived from T cells, B-cell-depleted T cells, or PBMCs. A de-identified subject ID, COVID-19 status, age in years and sex were almost always included in the sample metadata.

TCRbeta CDR3 regions were amplified from genomic DNA by means of the immunoSEQ Assay, a bias-controlled multiplex PCR. In the original analysis: Nucleated cell counts per sample were estimated from amplification of reference gene primers within the assay. Sequence reads were collapsed and filtered to measure the absolute abundance of every unique TCRbeta CDR3 rearrangement. For each sample, productive Simpson clonality was calculated as the square root of Simpson's diversity index over productive rearrangements. TCRdb carries this immuneACCESS record with in-frame sequences only. Its versions omit some clonotypes, under half of them owing to an unresolved V gene in the studies checked, with the rest unexplained. V and J calls and clone size are those listed in that table; D and trimming were worked out from the DNA. The table for this sample lists approximately 50,000 clones; 79% of them were counted only once. The ten top clones hold roughly 25% of the sample.

This clone was observed a single time. What antigen it recognizes has not been identified. Within one base of it there is no much larger clone, and no base qualities were kept. Spanning cysteine to phenylalanine, the CDR3 consists of 11 amino acids. Only the CDR3 DNA stays, 33 bases, in frame from base 1. The V end gives up 6 bases and the J end 7 bases, leaving 0 bases in the junction not matched to a gene. CDR1 is given as LGHDT and CDR2 as YNNKEL, both from the germline V gene (reference sequence). Overall study results and their limits: Clinical and demographic metadata were provided uncurated, with the amount varying by source and participant.

Whole blood was collected in K2EDTA tubes by collaborating institutions according to the institutions' own protocols. For TCRbeta analysis, collaborators shipped samples in one of three forms: frozen whole blood, isolated PBMCs, or DNA extracted from either of those sample types. Sequencing used peripheral blood. The chain links TRBV3-1 (or the pseudogene TRBV3-2) with TRBJ1-1, with 9 junctional bases fitting TRBD1. The TCR sequence derives from a man aged 65 to 79 with acute or convalescent COVID-19. The DNA is TGTGCCAGCAGGGACAGGGGTGAAGCTTTCTTT. The resulting protein is CASRDRGEAFF.